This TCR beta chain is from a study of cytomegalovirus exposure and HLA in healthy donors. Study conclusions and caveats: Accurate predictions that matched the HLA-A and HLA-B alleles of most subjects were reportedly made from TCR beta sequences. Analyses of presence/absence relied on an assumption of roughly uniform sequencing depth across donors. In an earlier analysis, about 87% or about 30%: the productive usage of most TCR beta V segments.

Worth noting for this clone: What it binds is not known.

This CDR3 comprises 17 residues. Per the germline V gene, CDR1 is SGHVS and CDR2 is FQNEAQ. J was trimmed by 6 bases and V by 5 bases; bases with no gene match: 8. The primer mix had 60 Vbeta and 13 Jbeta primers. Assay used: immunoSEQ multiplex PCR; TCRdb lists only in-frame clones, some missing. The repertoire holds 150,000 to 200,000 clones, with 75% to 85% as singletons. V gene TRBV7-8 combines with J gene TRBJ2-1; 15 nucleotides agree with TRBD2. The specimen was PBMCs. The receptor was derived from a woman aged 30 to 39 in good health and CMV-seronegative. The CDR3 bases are TGTGCCAGCAGCCCGAGGACTAGCGGGGGGGCTCGCAATGAGCAGTTCTTC. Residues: CASSPRTSGGARNEQFF.